This T cell receptor beta chain was recovered during a study of technical replicates of blood from a handful of donors. V was pared by 7 bases and J by 5 bases, with 12 bases between. Looked up from germline, CDR1 is ENHRY and CDR2 is SYGVKD. This CDR3 has 13 residues. The protocol was immunoSEQ multiplex PCR, while the TCRdb copy is restricted to in-frame clones and leaves out a portion. The data hold tens of thousands of clones, with 86% observed a single time. The chain recombines TRBV10-3 with TRBJ2-1; D remains ambiguous. Sequencing input: PBMCs. This TCR derives from a human donor in good health. Some clones in this sample may be carry-over from other donors' samples. Written as DNA, the CDR3 is TGTGCCATCATGAGTGTTCACGACAATGAGCAGTTCTTC. It is translated as CAIMSVHDNEQFF.